The T cell receptor (beta chain) under discussion was sequenced for a study of cytomegalovirus exposure and HLA in healthy donors. CDR3 length: 13 amino acids. Trimming stripped 4 bases from V and 2 bases from J, with 6 bases between. Germline V gene lookup returns CDR1 SGHTA and CDR2 FQGTGA. Primers for the PCR totalled 60 Vbeta and 13 Jbeta. Authors' data handling: Counted up in a later analysis, unique TCR beta chains came to around 80 million, with around 10 million shared. Profiling relied on immunoSEQ multiplex PCR, and the TCRdb table lists in-frame clones only, not all of them. That table furnishes V, J and clone size, whereas the DNA furnished D and trimming. The data show roughly 110,000 clones, around 69% seen once. In regard to this clone: What it binds is not known.

Study conclusions and caveats: There were under 200 TCR beta chains listed as cytomegalovirus-associated. In an earlier analysis, productive rearrangement rates for most beta V segments clustered near 90% or 30%.

The TCR comes from a young man in good health and CMV-seronegative. Sequencing used PBMCs. The gene calls are TRBV7-3 and TRBJ1-3, with D unresolved. The CDR3, as DNA: TGTGCCAGCAGCTCCATAGCTGGAAACACCATATATTTT. Translated, it gives CASSSIAGNTIYF.